A single sample gave rise to the 3 T cell receptor beta chains below, sequenced in a study of early T cells in non-severe SARS-CoV-2 infection. MiXCR was run by TCRdb on the 5' RACE reads, yielding one entry per CDR3 protein. This table has tens of thousands of distinct CDR3 sequences, roughly a tenth appearing once. Material for sequencing was whole blood. The receptors were sampled from an adult who was a healthcare worker with PCR-confirmed SARS-CoV-2 infection or an uninfected control (not recorded which).

This clonotype was counted a few times. V gene TRBV7-2 combines with J gene TRBJ2-5; weak D call: TRBD1 (5 bases). CDR3 length: 13 amino acids. V lost 7 bases, J lost 7 bases, and 16 bases lay in between. Germline V gene data show CDR1 as SGHTA and CDR2 as FQGNSA. DNA of the CDR3: TGTGCCAGCACCACGAAATTTACAGGGACCCAGTACTTC. Translation gives CASTTKFTGTQYF. Variable domain in full (rest from reference TRBV7-2 and TRBJ2-5): GAGVSQSPSNKVTEKGKDVELRCDPISGHTALYWYRQSLGQGLEFLIYFQGNSAPDKSGLPSDRFSAERTGGSVSTLTIQRTQQEDSAVYLCASTTKFTGTQYFGPGTRLLVL.

There are many counts of this clonotype. This CDR3 is CASSLDGLAGEGNYNEQFF. As DNA, the CDR3 is TGTGCCAGCAGCTTAGATGGTCTAGCGGGAGAAGGCAACTACAATGAGCAGTTCTTC. This chain links TRBV7-3 with TRBJ2-1; 10 nucleotides agree with TRBD2. This CDR3 contains 19 residues. Germline-derived CDR1 and CDR2 are SGHTA and FQGTGA. The ends lost 2 bases at V and 3 bases at J; junction bases unmatched: 13.

This clonotype was recorded many times. V and J are TRBV5-1 and TRBJ1-5; TRBD1 matches 12 bases. Losses at the gene ends were 2 bases for V and 0 bases for J; bases not matched to a gene: 3. Germline-derived CDR1 and CDR2 are SGHRS and YFSETQ. This CDR3 spans 17 amino acids. The CDR3 protein is CASSLGTGGPSNQPQHF. CDR3 in DNA: TGCGCCAGCAGCTTAGGGACAGGGGGCCCTAGCAATCAGCCCCAGCATTTT.